These 3 T cell receptor beta chains originate from one sample sequenced in a study of monozygotic twins with inflammatory bowel disease. From its re-call of the 5' RACE reads, TCRdb lists each CDR3 protein once, without DNA. The repertoire table contains around 380,000 distinct CDR3 sequences. The sample taken for sequencing was blood. All receptors derive from a human donor with ulcerative colitis or Crohn's disease, or a healthy co-twin of an affected twin (not recorded which).

The chain joins TRBV7-3 to TRBJ2-3; TCRdb outputs TRBD1, but without DNA this stays unchecked. Germline assignment: CDR1 SGHTA and CDR2 FQGTGA. The CDR3 runs 13 residues. The CDR3 sequence: CASSRDYTDTQYF.

This rearrangement joins TRBV10-3 to TRBJ2-7; TCRdb outputs TRBD1, but without DNA this stays unchecked. The CDR3 has 15 residues. CDR1 and CDR2 from the germline V gene are ENHRY and SYGVKD. The CDR3 is CAISEPGQGANEQYF.

The chain is built from TRBV28 and TRBJ2-1; the D call from TCRdb, TRBD1, cannot be confirmed without DNA. This CDR3 is 19 amino acids long. Germline values: CDR1 MDHEN, CDR2 SYDVKM. CDR3 in amino acids: CASSLPRDRVKSSYNEQFF.